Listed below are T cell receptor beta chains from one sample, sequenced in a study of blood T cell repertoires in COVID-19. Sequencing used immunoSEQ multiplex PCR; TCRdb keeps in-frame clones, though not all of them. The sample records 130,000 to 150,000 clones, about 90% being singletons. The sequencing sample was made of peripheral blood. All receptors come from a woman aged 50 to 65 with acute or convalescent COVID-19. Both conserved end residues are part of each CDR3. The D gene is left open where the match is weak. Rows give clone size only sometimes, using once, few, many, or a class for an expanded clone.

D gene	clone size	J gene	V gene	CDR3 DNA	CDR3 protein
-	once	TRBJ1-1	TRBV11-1	TGTGCCAGCAGCTCTGGGGTGGGCAGGGGCGCTTTCTTT	CASSSGVGRGAFF
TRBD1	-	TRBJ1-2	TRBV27	TGTGCCAGCAGTTACTACAGGGGAAACCAATATGGCTACACCTTC	CASSYYRGNQYGYTF
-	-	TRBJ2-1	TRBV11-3	TGTGCCAGCAGCTTAGAAGGAGGGAGCTCCTACAATGAGCAGTTCTTC	CASSLEGGSSYNEQFF
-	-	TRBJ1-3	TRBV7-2	TGTGCCAGCAGCCCCCAGACTGGAAACACCATATATTTT	CASSPQTGNTIYF
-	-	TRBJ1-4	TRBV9	TGTGCCAGCAGCGTAGCAGGGGCCAATGAAAAACTGTTTTTT	CASSVAGANEKLFF
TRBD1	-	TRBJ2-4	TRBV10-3	TGTGCCATCAGTGAGTCGGTACAGGGGGCGAACATTCAGTACTTC	CAISESVQGANIQYF
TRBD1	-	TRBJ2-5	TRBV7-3	TGTGCCAGCAGCCCGGACAGGTACCAAGAGACCCAGTACTTC	CASSPDRYQETQYF
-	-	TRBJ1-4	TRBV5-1	TGCGCCAGCAGCCTCGGGGGAGTTGAAAAACTGTTTTTT	CASSLGGVEKLFF
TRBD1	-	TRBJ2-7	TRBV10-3	TGTGCCATCACTTACGGACAGGGGGCTGGGTACGAGCAGTACTTC	CAITYGQGAGYEQYF
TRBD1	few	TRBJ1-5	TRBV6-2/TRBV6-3	TGTGCCAGCAGTAGGGACAGCCTTAGCAATCAGCCCCAGCATTTT	CASSRDSLSNQPQHF
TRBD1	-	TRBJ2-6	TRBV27	TGTGCCAGCAGTCCAGGGACAGCTGGGGCCAACGTCCTGACTTTC	CASSPGTAGANVLTF
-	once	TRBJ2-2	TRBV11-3	TGTGCCAGCAGCTTGGGAGACACCGGGGAGCTGTTTTTT	CASSLGDTGELFF
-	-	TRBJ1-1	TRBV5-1	TGCGCCAGCAGCTTATTCCAGGGCGGTGAAACTGAAGCTTTCTTT	CASSLFQGGETEAFF
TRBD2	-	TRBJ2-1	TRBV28	TGTGCCAGCAGTTTATTAAAACTAGCGGGAGCCAGGACCTACAATGAGCAGTTCTTC	CASSLLKLAGARTYNEQFF
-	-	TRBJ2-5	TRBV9	TGTGCCAGCAGCGCCCAGGGGGGTGGCCAAGAGACCCAGTACTTC	CASSAQGGGQETQYF
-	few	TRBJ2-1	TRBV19	TGTGCCAGTAGTATTGCGGGAAAAAGCTCCTACAATGAGCAGTTCTTC	CASSIAGKSSYNEQFF
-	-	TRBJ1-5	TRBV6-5	TGTGCCAGCAGTCCAGGGATTTCGGGCAATCAGCCCCAGCATTTT	CASSPGISGNQPQHF
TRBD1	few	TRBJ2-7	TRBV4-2	TGTGCCAGCAGCTCGCGAACTCAGGGGGCTAGCTCCTACGAGCAGTACTTC	CASSSRTQGASSYEQYF
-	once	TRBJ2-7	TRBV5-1	TGCGCCAGCAGTCCGGACAGACAACCCTCCTACGAGCAGTACTTC	CASSPDRQPSYEQYF
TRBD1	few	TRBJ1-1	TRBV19	TGTGCCAGTAGTACCCTCGGACAGGGCAACACTGAAGCTTTCTTT	CASSTLGQGNTEAFF
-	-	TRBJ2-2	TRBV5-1	TGCGCCAGCAGCTTGGATGCGGGATCTTCCACCGGGGAGCTGTTTTTT	CASSLDAGSSTGELFF
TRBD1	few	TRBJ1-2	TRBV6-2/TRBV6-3	TGTGCCAGCAGTTACAGGGGGACAGGCGAAACCTATGGCTACACCTTC	CASSYRGTGETYGYTF
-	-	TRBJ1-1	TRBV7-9	TGTGCCAGCAGCGGTCAGGGTGGGAACACTGAAGCTTTCTTT	CASSGQGGNTEAFF
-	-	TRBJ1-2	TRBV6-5	TGTGCCAGCAGTCCAGGGGTAGGGTCCAAAAGCACCTTC	CASSPGVGSKSTF
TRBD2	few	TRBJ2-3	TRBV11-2	TGTGCCGGGGGTGGGATGGCTAGCGGGAGGAGCACAGATACGCAGTATTTT	CAGGGMASGRSTDTQYF
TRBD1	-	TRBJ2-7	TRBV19	TGTGCCAGTAGCCACGACAGGGACAGCTCCTACGAGCAGTACTTC	CASSHDRDSSYEQYF
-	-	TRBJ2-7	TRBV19	TGTGCCAGTGCTGAGGGAGGAGCGGTCTACGAGCAGTACTTC	CASAEGGAVYEQYF
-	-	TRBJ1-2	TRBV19	TGTGCCACCACTATCACCGGGTATGGCTACACCTTC	CATTITGYGYTF
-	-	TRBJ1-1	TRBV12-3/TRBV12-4	TGTGCCAGCAGTCGCGTCTCTGAAGCTTTCTTT	CASSRVSEAFF
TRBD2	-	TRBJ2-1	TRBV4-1	TGCGCCAGCAGCCAAGTACTAGCGGGAGTTTCCCTAAGGTCCTACAATGAGCAGTTCTTC	CASSQVLAGVSLRSYNEQFF